The 29 T cell receptor beta chains below all came from one sample that was sequenced in a study of T cell changes during pregnancy in multiple sclerosis. Profiling relied on immunoSEQ multiplex PCR, and the TCRdb table lists in-frame clones only, not all of them. The sample carries 45,000 to 50,000 clones, over 90% recorded once. The specimen was peripheral blood, collected in the third trimester of pregnancy. All receptors derive from a female donor with multiple sclerosis, enrolled in a pregnancy study.

This chain uses TRBV27 with TRBJ1-6, with D perhaps TRBD1 (6 bases). CDR3 size: 20 residues. CDR1 and CDR2 from the germline V gene are MNHEY and SMNVEV (reference sequence). The V and J ends lost 2 bases and 4 bases respectively, with 24 bases between them. CDR3 bases: TGTGCCAGCAGTTTAACCAGGATGGGTAGTCAGGGGCGGTATAATTCACCCCTCCACTTT. Protein sequence: CASSLTRMGSQGRYNSPLHF.

The V gene is TRBV4-2, the J gene TRBJ1-4, with TRBD1 matching 12 bases. The ends lost 3 bases at V and 5 bases at J; junction bases unmatched: 4. Per germline, CDR1 LGHNA and CDR2 YNFKEQ. CDR3 size: 16 residues. The CDR3 loop reads CASSQGTGGLNEKLFF. The CDR3 DNA sequence: TGTGCCAGCAGCCAGGGGACAGGGGGCCTAAATGAAAAACTGTTTTTT.

The CDR3 region is CATSFRLAGVTDTQYF. The CDR3 DNA is TGTGCCACCAGCTTCCGACTAGCGGGAGTCACAGATACGCAGTATTTT. J is TRBJ2-3 and V is TRBV15; TRBD2 matches at 12 bases. The J segment lost 2 bases and the V segment lost 5 bases, leaving 5 bases of the junction unmatched. This CDR3 is 16 amino acids long. Germline V lookup: CDR1 LNHNV, CDR2 YYDKDF (reference sequence).

The chain combines TRBV5-4 with TRBJ2-3; 7 nucleotides agree with TRBD2. Germline V gene data show CDR1 as SGHNT and CDR2 as YYREEE (reference sequence). The CDR3 has 16 residues. Trimming cost V 4 bases and J 1 base; bases outside gene matches: 9. In DNA form, the CDR3 reads TGTGCCAGCAGCAAACCTAGCGGAGGAGGCACAGATACGCAGTATTTT. The encoded protein is CASSKPSGGGTDTQYF.

CDR3 in DNA: TGTGCCAGCAGACGAGGACAGGGGGCCTACGAGCAGTACTTC. Amino acid sequence: CASRRGQGAYEQYF. The rearrangement links TRBV27 to TRBJ2-7, with 10 bases that match TRBD1. The V gene's germline CDR1 is MNHEY and CDR2 SMNVEV (reference sequence). CDR3 length: 14 residues. After removal of 6 bases from V and 2 bases from J, the junction contained 4 bases not matched to a gene.

The chain combines TRBV9 with TRBJ2-2, with 11 bases lining up with TRBD2. Trimming at V came to 2 bases and at J to 3 bases, leaving 6 bases not matched to a gene. The length of the CDR3 is 17 residues. Germline values: CDR1 SGDLS, CDR2 YYNGEE. The DNA for the CDR3 is TGTGCCAGCAGCGTCCTTAGCGGGAGGGCCGACACCGGGGAGCTGTTTTTT. This sequence encodes CASSVLSGRADTGELFF.

The chain recombines TRBV29-1 with TRBJ2-5; D call uncertain. Germline CDR1 and CDR2: SQVTM and ANQGSEA. V dropped 6 bases and J dropped 4 bases, with 18 bases sitting between them. This CDR3 region has 14 residues. The CDR3 here is CSVSPINEPETQYF. The DNA for the CDR3 is TGCAGCGTAAGCCCGATAAACGAACCAGAGACCCAGTACTTC.

The CDR3 region is CASSSGSTYEQYF. CDR3 in DNA: TGTGCCAGCAGTTCTGGGAGCACCTACGAGCAGTACTTC. The chain combines TRBV27 with TRBJ2-7, with TRBD2 as a possible D gene (5 bases). The germline V gene has CDR1 MNHEY and CDR2 SMNVEV (reference sequence). CDR3 length equals 13 residues. The V end lost 4 bases, the J end lost 2 bases, and 9 bases lay between the germline ends.

V usage is TRBV2 and J usage is TRBJ2-5; D is uncertain. CDR1 and CDR2 (germline): SNHLY, FYNNEI. V lost 3 bases to trimming and J lost 7 bases, with 15 bases between them. The CDR3 covers 14 residues. The CDR3 reads CASSEPLLIGTQYF. The CDR3 nucleotides read TGTGCCAGCAGTGAGCCGCTTCTCATCGGGACCCAGTACTTC.

The CDR3 sequence is CASSDPGLSGSHLNTGELFF. The CDR3 DNA sequence: TGTGCCAGCAGTGACCCCGGACTAAGCGGGAGTCACCTTAACACCGGGGAGCTGTTTTTT. This chain uses TRBV6-1 with TRBJ2-2; 8 bases agree with TRBD2. Germline trimming cut 3 bases from V and 2 bases from J; bases unmatched to any gene: 17. The CDR3 extends over 20 amino acids. CDR1 MNHNS and CDR2 SASEGT come from the germline V gene.

The V call is TRBV20-1, the J call TRBJ2-5; D unclear. This CDR3 has 10 amino acids. The V gene lost 6 bases and the J gene lost 1 base, with 3 bases spanning the gap. The germline V gene encodes CDR1 DFQATT and CDR2 SNEGSKA (reference sequence). CDR3 in DNA: TGCAGTGCAGCCCAAGAGACCCAGTACTTC. This sequence encodes CSAAQETQYF.

The chain joins TRBV28 to TRBJ2-1, with D unresolved. This CDR3 is built from 14 residues. Germline V gene lookup returns CDR1 MDHEN and CDR2 SYDVKM. V lost 4 bases, J lost 4 bases, and 11 bases lay in between. The CDR3 reads CASSSGDFYNEQFF. CDR3 nucleotide sequence: TGTGCCAGCAGTTCCGGTGATTTTTACAATGAGCAGTTCTTC.

The rearrangement uses TRBV4-3 and TRBJ2-3, with D perhaps TRBD2 (6 bases). V lost 0 bases to trimming and J lost 4 bases, with 14 bases between them. The CDR3 totals 16 residues. CDR1 and CDR2 from the germline V gene are LGHNA and YSLEER. The CDR3: CASSQEARDHSDTQYF. Written as DNA, the CDR3 is TGCGCCAGCAGCCAAGAGGCGCGGGACCACTCAGATACGCAGTATTTT.

The chain uses TRBV13 and TRBJ2-4; D may be TRBD2 (6 bases). This CDR3 spans 19 amino acids. V lost 5 bases to trimming and J lost 0 bases, with 23 bases between them. The germline CDR1 and CDR2 sequences are PRHDT and FYEKMQ (reference sequence). The CDR3 DNA reads TGTGCCAGCAGCATGAGACTAGAAGAATCCGAACTAGCCAAAAACATTCAGTACTTC. It yields the protein CASSMRLEESELAKNIQYF.

The rearrangement uses TRBV6-6 and TRBJ2-1; D call uncertain. The V end was cut by 7 bases, the J end by 7 bases, with 8 bases between. CDR3 length: 11 residues. CDR1 and CDR2 from the germline V gene are MNHNY and SVGAGI (reference sequence). The CDR3 sequence: CASTAKNEQFF. The CDR3 DNA follows: TGTGCCAGCACCGCGAAAAATGAGCAGTTCTTC.

In DNA form, the CDR3 reads TGTGCCAGCAGCTTGAGGCATGTTCCTGAGCAGTTCTTC. Protein product: CASSLRHVPEQFF. The chain combines TRBV7-2 with TRBJ2-1; D gene ambiguous. Germline V gene lookup returns CDR1 SGHTA and CDR2 FQGNSA. Trimming took off 3 bases at V and 9 bases at J, with 12 bases between the two ends. The CDR3 runs to 13 residues.

CDR3 protein: CASSYLWSTEAFF. The CDR3 DNA follows: TGTGCCAGCAGTTACTTATGGAGCACTGAAGCTTTCTTT. V is TRBV6-5 and J is TRBJ1-1, with D unclear. Germline V lookup: CDR1 MNHEY, CDR2 SVGAGI. CDR3 length equals 13 residues. V lost 1 base and J lost 4, with 7 bases in between.

This chain joins TRBV4-3 and TRBJ2-3, with D perhaps matching TRBD1 (7 bases). The length of the CDR3 is 20 residues. Trimming stripped 0 bases from V and 0 bases from J, with 22 bases between. CDR1 LGHNA and CDR2 YSLEER come from the germline V gene. Written as DNA, the CDR3 is TGCGCCAGCAGCCAAGACGGGCGGAGGGGGCGAACCTCTAGCACAGATACGCAGTATTTT. Amino acid sequence: CASSQDGRRGRTSSTDTQYF.

V gene TRBV25-1 combines with J gene TRBJ1-2; the match to TRBD1 covers 8 bases. This CDR3 comprises 13 residues. Germline V gives CDR1 MGHDK, CDR2 SYGVNS. Germline trimming cut 6 bases from V and 8 bases from J; bases unmatched to any gene: 8. The CDR3: CASSDQGARGYTF. The CDR3 region has the DNA TGTGCCAGCAGCGATCAGGGGGCGAGGGGCTACACCTTC.

The J gene is TRBJ1-1, the V gene TRBV28, with 9 positions matching TRBD1. J gave up 7 bases and V 6 bases, and 9 bases lay outside the gene matches. This CDR3 spans 14 amino acids. Germline-derived CDR1 and CDR2 are MDHEN and SYDVKM. CDR3 sequence: CASRYRDRVVEAFF. The CDR3 DNA sequence: TGTGCCAGCAGGTACCGGGACAGGGTGGTTGAAGCTTTCTTT.

The rearrangement uses TRBV28 and TRBJ2-7; the match to TRBD1 covers 12 bases. Per the germline V gene, CDR1 is MDHEN and CDR2 is SYDVKM. With V trimmed by 6 bases and J by 6 bases, 15 bases remained unmatched. This CDR3 comprises 17 residues. The CDR3 here is CASSPRDRGQLYREQYF. The CDR3 DNA reads as TGTGCCAGCAGCCCCCGGGACAGGGGGCAGTTATATCGCGAGCAGTACTTC.

The chain employs TRBV7-8 and TRBJ2-2, with D possibly matching TRBD2 (7 bases). The germline CDR1 and CDR2 sequences are SGHVS and FQNEAQ. The V end lost 3 bases, the J end lost 6 bases, and 14 bases lay between the germline ends. CDR3 length equals 15 residues. The CDR3: CASSFSGGNSGELFF. The DNA of the CDR3 is TGTGCCAGCAGCTTCTCGGGGGGCAACTCCGGGGAGCTGTTTTTT. Filled out from reference TRBV7-8 and TRBJ2-2, the complete variable domain reads GAGVSQSPRYKVAKRGQDVALRCDPISGHVSLFWYQQALGQGPEFLTYFQNEAQLDKSGLPSDRFFAERPEGSVSTLKIQRTQQEDSAVYLCASSFSGGNSGELFFGEGSRLTVL.

The CDR3 region has the DNA TGTGCCAGCAGAACAGGGGCTAGCACAGATACGCAGTATTTT. Translation: CASRTGASTDTQYF. The V and J genes are TRBV2 and TRBJ2-3; 7 nucleotides align to TRBD1. CDR3 length: 14 amino acids. Germline-derived CDR1 and CDR2 are SNHLY and FYNNEI. Germline trimming cut 6 bases from V and 0 bases from J; bases unmatched to any gene: 3.

J is TRBJ1-3 and V is TRBV5-5, with 7 bases fitting TRBD1. Trimming took 4 bases from V and 0 from J; bases not matched to a gene: 13. CDR1 and CDR2 (germline): SGHKS, YYEKEE (reference sequence). The length of the CDR3 is 18 residues. CDR3 amino acids: CASSPGLNRGSSGNTIYF. The DNA for the CDR3 is TGTGCCAGCAGCCCGGGGTTAAACAGGGGCTCCTCTGGAAACACCATATATTTT.

The CDR3 bases are TGTGCCAGTAGTATGGCAGGGGGAGTCGAAAAACTGTTTTTT. It yields the protein CASSMAGGVEKLFF. This rearrangement joins TRBV19 to TRBJ1-4, with 7 bases identical to TRBD1. Per germline, CDR1 LNHDA and CDR2 SQIVND (reference sequence). This CDR3 contains 14 residues. The V and J ends lost 3 bases and 8 bases, in that order; junction bases with no gene match: 6.

This chain uses TRBV11-3 with TRBJ1-4; the D gene is possibly TRBD1 (5 bases). The germline CDR1 and CDR2 sequences are SGHNT and YENEEA. The CDR3 totals 16 residues. V gave up 4 bases and J gave up 8 bases, with 20 bases separating them. The CDR3 nucleotides are TGTGCCAGCAGCTCCGGGACTCAGGAAGTAGGGGAAAAACTGTTTTTT. Residues: CASSSGTQEVGEKLFF.

V and J are TRBV7-9 and TRBJ2-7; 7 positions agree with TRBD2. Germline values: CDR1 SEHNR, CDR2 FQNEAQ (reference sequence). CDR3 size: 15 residues. The V and J ends lost 4 bases and 3 bases, in that order; junction bases with no gene match: 9. CDR3 in amino acids: CASSSPGRGVYEQYF. The CDR3 DNA follows: TGTGCCAGCAGCTCCCCGGGTCGGGGGGTCTACGAGCAGTACTTC.

The chain joins TRBV5-6 to TRBJ2-1; D is unclear. V gave up 2 bases and J gave up 6 bases, with 6 bases separating them. Germline lookup yields CDR1 SGHDT and CDR2 YYEEEE. This CDR3 is 12 amino acids long. DNA for the CDR3: TGTGCCAGCAGCTTCGTTAGCAATGAGCAGTTCTTC. Residues: CASSFVSNEQFF. Variable domain in full (rest from reference TRBV5-6 and TRBJ2-1): DAGVTQSPTHLIKTRGQQVTLRCSPKSGHDTVSWYQQALGQGPQFIFQYYEEEERQRGNFPDRFSGHQFPNYSSELNVNALLLGDSALYLCASSFVSNEQFFGPGTRLTVL.

The V call is TRBV5-6, the J call TRBJ1-1; D unclear. Looked up from germline, CDR1 is SGHDT and CDR2 is YYEEEE. The CDR3 extends over 15 amino acids. The V and J ends lost 2 bases and 4 bases respectively, with 15 bases between them. CDR3 amino acids: CASSLLNRPGTEAFF. The CDR3 DNA sequence: TGTGCCAGCAGCTTACTTAACCGGCCGGGCACTGAAGCTTTCTTT.